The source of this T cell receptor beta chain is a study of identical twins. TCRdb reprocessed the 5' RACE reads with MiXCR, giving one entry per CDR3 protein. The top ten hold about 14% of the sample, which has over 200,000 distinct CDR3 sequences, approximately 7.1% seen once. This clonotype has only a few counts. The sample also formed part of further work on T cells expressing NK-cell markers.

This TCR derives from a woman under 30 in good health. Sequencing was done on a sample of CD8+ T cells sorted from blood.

This chain's CDR3 is CASSYLKGGLGDTQYF. CDR3 nucleotides: TGTGCCAGCAGTTACCTTAAGGGGGGCCTAGGCGATACGCAGTATTTT. The V gene is TRBV27, the J gene TRBJ2-3; either TRBD1 or TRBD2 may fit D (6 bases each). CDR1 is MNHEY, CDR2 SMNVEV, per germline (reference sequence). The V end was cut by 4 bases, the J end by 6 bases, with 20 bases between. CDR3 length: 16 amino acids.